This T cell receptor beta chain was documented in a study of T cell responses to AZD1222 COVID-19 vaccine. Points on this clone: What it binds is not known.

CDR3 length equals 15 residues. From germline, CDR1 is LGHNA and CDR2 YNFKEQ. Trimming cost V 1 base and J 2 bases; bases outside gene matches: 3. The method was immunoSEQ multiplex PCR; TCRdb's version includes in-frame clones alone and lacks a portion of them. Of 130,000 to 150,000 clones listed, around 90% were seen once; the top ten hold about 5.4%. Study results and limitations: Clonal diversity was possibly underestimated; the donors were predominantly white British and more often female. Per reports, nearly half of all spike-specific TCRs target regions that are unmutated in variants. Among those given AZD1222, only 5 to 7 were seropositive at baseline. An increase in Spike-specific TCR breadth and depth was observed after two AZD1222 doses.

V is TRBV4-2 and J is TRBJ2-5, with 8 bases identical to TRBD2. The sequencing used peripheral blood, collected 28 days after the second dose of the MenACWY control vaccine. The clonotype comes from an adult who received the MenACWY meningococcal vaccine as a control. CDR3 residues: CASSQVTSGQETQYF. As DNA, the CDR3 is TGTGCCAGCAGCCAAGTAACTAGCGGTCAAGAGACCCAGTACTTC.